The 26 T cell receptor beta chains below were found in one sample sequenced in a study of cytomegalovirus exposure and HLA in healthy donors. Primers included in the PCR were 60 Vbeta and 13 Jbeta primers. Sequencing was performed with immunoSEQ multiplex PCR; in TCRdb, only in-frame clones are kept and a portion is missing. The table counts about 160,000 clones; under 2.5% lies in the top ten. Sample: PBMCs. All receptors come from a man aged 30 to 45 in good health and CMV-seronegative.

The chain links TRBV9 to TRBJ1-2; 7 nucleotides agree with TRBD1. The CDR3 is made up of 13 amino acids. Germline V gene sequence: CDR1 SGDLS, CDR2 YYNGEE. J gave up 8 bases and V 4 bases, and 8 bases lay outside the gene matches. The DNA for the CDR3 is TGTGCCAGCAGCACAACGACAGGGATAGGCTACACCTTC. Its translation is CASSTTTGIGYTF. The full variable domain, in which reference TRBV9 and TRBJ1-2 provide the parts outside the CDR3, is DSGVTQTPKHLITATGQRVTLRCSPRSGDLSVYWYQQSLDQGLQFLIQYYNGEERAKGNILERFSAQQFPDLHSELNLSSLELGDSALYFCASSTTTGIGYTFGSGTRLTVV.

The rearrangement links TRBV11-2 to TRBJ2-1, with unresolved D. Trimming took off 3 bases at V and 2 bases at J, with 14 bases between the two ends. Germline CDR1 and CDR2: SGHAT and FQNNGV. The CDR3 extends over 16 amino acids. CDR3 sequence reads: CASSFSGLPPYNEQFF. CDR3 sequence (DNA): TGTGCCAGCAGCTTTAGTGGGCTCCCGCCCTACAATGAGCAGTTCTTC.

The chain employs TRBV6-1 and TRBJ1-4, with D perhaps TRBD1 (6 bases). CDR1 and CDR2 from the germline V gene are MNHNS and SASEGT. The CDR3 has 17 amino acids. V lost 4 bases and J 0 bases, leaving 15 bases between the germline ends. The CDR3 region has the DNA TGTGCCAGCAGTGCCAGAGGGGGGGGGTCAACTAATGAAAAACTGTTTTTT. Translated, it gives CASSARGGGSTNEKLFF.

The chain combines TRBV27 with TRBJ1-1; no firm D call. Germline assignment: CDR1 MNHEY and CDR2 SMNVEV (reference sequence). V lost 2 bases and J lost 9, with 13 bases in between. The CDR3 loop spans 13 amino acids. CDR3 bases: TGTGCCAGCAGTTTACTTCGGGGTTCCCAAGCTTTCTTT. This sequence encodes CASSLLRGSQAFF.

This chain links TRBV4-1 with TRBJ1-1, with D possibly TRBD1 on 6 matching bases. Germline CDR1 is MGHRA and CDR2 is YSYEKL. The CDR3 is 18 amino acids. V gave up 0 bases and J gave up 5 bases, with 22 bases separating them. CDR3 loop: CASSQDLERTGLGTEAFF. The DNA of the CDR3 is TGCGCCAGCAGCCAAGATCTGGAACGAACAGGGTTGGGGACTGAAGCTTTCTTT.

This rearrangement joins TRBV14 to TRBJ1-1; D uncertain. In germline, CDR1 is SGHDN, CDR2 FVKESK. Trimming removed 7 bases at V and 0 bases at J, with 9 bases between. This CDR3 spans 13 amino acids. CDR3 sequence (DNA): TGTGCCAGCACCAGGCTCATGAACACTGAAGCTTTCTTT. Its protein is CASTRLMNTEAFF. The variable domain in full, with the rest retrieved from reference TRBV14 and TRBJ1-1, is EAGVTQFPSHSVIEKGQTVTLRCDPISGHDNLYWYRRVMGKEIKFLLHFVKESKQDESGMPNNRFLAERTGGTYSTLKVQPAELEDSGVYFCASTRLMNTEAFFGQGTRLTVV.

CDR3 nucleotides: TGTGCCAGCAGCCGGGGACAGGGGTCCCCTGGGGCCAACGTCCTGACTTTC. As protein: CASSRGQGSPGANVLTF. J is TRBJ2-6 and V is TRBV5-8; TRBD1 agrees at 10 bases. This CDR3 region has 17 residues. The germline V gene encodes CDR1 SGHTS and CDR2 YDEGEE. Germline trimming cut 4 bases from V and 2 bases from J; bases unmatched to any gene: 6.

The chain has TRBV5-1 and TRBJ2-5; 9 bases agree with TRBD1. This CDR3 contains 15 residues. With 3 bases clipped from V and 3 bases from J, the junction kept 6 bases outside the gene matches. Germline assignment: CDR1 SGHRS and CDR2 YFSETQ. The CDR3 spells CASSSYRGRKETQYF. In nucleotides, the CDR3 is TGCGCCAGCAGCTCGTACAGGGGGCGAAAAGAGACCCAGTACTTC.

The V and J genes are TRBV19 and TRBJ1-4, with unresolved D. Per the germline V gene, CDR1 is LNHDA and CDR2 is SQIVND (reference sequence). V lost 5 bases and J 7 bases, leaving 14 bases between the germline ends. The length of the CDR3 is 14 residues. CDR3 sequence: CASSVRDMGEKLFF. For the CDR3, the DNA is TGTGCCAGTAGTGTTCGGGATATGGGTGAAAAACTGTTTTTT.

The chain uses TRBV18 and TRBJ1-1; D remains ambiguous. V was trimmed by 1 base and J by 1 base, leaving 4 bases between them. Germline V gene data show CDR1 as KGHSH and CDR2 as LQKENI. The CDR3 covers 13 residues. The CDR3 bases are TGTGCCAGCTCACCACGGCAGAACACTGAAGCTTTCTTT. It codes for CASSPRQNTEAFF.

CDR3 protein: CASSSPGQVQPQHF. CDR3 DNA: TGTGCCAGTAGTTCACCGGGACAGGTTCAGCCCCAGCATTTT. The chain recombines TRBV19 with TRBJ1-5, with 8 bases matching TRBD1. The trim removed 5 bases at V and 6 bases at J, leaving 6 bases unmatched. The CDR3 runs 14 residues. CDR1 LNHDA and CDR2 SQIVND come from the germline V gene (reference sequence).

In nucleotides, the CDR3 is TGTGCCTGGAGTGCCCGCGGAGGGGGCGCACATGGCTACACCTTC. Protein: CAWSARGGGAHGYTF. V is TRBV30 and J is TRBJ1-2; 7 bases align to TRBD1. From germline, CDR1 is GTSNPN and CDR2 SVGIG (reference sequence). The length of the CDR3 is 15 residues. Trimming took 1 base from V and 6 from J; bases not matched to a gene: 11.

This chain links TRBV10-3 with TRBJ1-2; 10 bases are shared with TRBD1. This CDR3 has 18 residues. Germline V gene sequence: CDR1 ENHRY, CDR2 SYGVKD. J gave up 2 bases and V 0 bases, and 9 bases lay outside the gene matches. CDR3 nucleotide sequence: TGTGCCATCAGTGAGTCGGAGATGAGACAGGGGGCGAACTATGGCTACACCTTC. This sequence encodes CAISESEMRQGANYGYTF.

The CDR3 coding sequence is TGTGCCAGTAGCTCGGGAAGGAGGACCGGGGAGCTGTTTTTT. Translation: CASSSGRRTGELFF. The genes are TRBV19 and TRBJ2-2; a weak D match, TRBD2 (5 bases). Germline CDR1 and CDR2: LNHDA and SQIVND (reference sequence). This CDR3 region has 14 residues. The V end was cut by 6 bases, the J end by 5 bases, with 13 bases between.

The V gene is TRBV6-5, the J gene TRBJ2-1, with 8 bases lining up with TRBD1. The CDR3 contains 13 residues. Germline loops: CDR1 MNHEY, CDR2 SVGAGI. V was clipped by 6 bases and J by 11 bases; unmatched bases: 9. CDR3 loop: CASSDRGVGQQFF. The CDR3 nucleotides read TGTGCCAGCAGCGACAGGGGAGTAGGCCAGCAGTTCTTC.

The chain uses TRBV5-5 and TRBJ1-5; D is perhaps TRBD1 (6 bases). Per germline, CDR1 SGHKS and CDR2 YYEKEE (reference sequence). The CDR3 totals 16 residues. The V end was cut by 4 bases, the J end by 2 bases, with 16 bases between. This CDR3 is CASSSGQLSGNQPQHF. CDR3 bases: TGTGCCAGCAGCAGCGGACAGTTATCAGGCAATCAGCCCCAGCATTTT.

The chain is built from TRBV7-9 and TRBJ1-2, with D possibly matching TRBD1 (5 bases). The V end was cut by 5 bases, the J end by 8 bases, with 18 bases between. CDR1 is SEHNR, CDR2 FQNEAQ, per germline (reference sequence). The CDR3 has 14 amino acids. The CDR3 DNA sequence: TGTGCCAGCAGCCCGGGTCAGGGCGTTTGGGGCTACACCTTC. Translated, it gives CASSPGQGVWGYTF.

V is TRBV30 and J is TRBJ2-6; D uncertain. V was pared by 7 bases and J by 0 bases, with 10 bases between. The germline CDR1 and CDR2 sequences are GTSNPN and SVGIG (reference sequence). The CDR3 extends over 14 amino acids. The chain's CDR3 is CASQTSSGANVLTF. The CDR3 DNA reads TGTGCCTCCCAAACCAGCTCTGGGGCCAACGTCCTGACTTTC.

V and J are TRBV5-1 and TRBJ2-5, with TRBD2 as a possible D gene (6 bases). Trimming shortened V by 1 base and J by 1 base, and 8 bases separated the two germline ends. The CDR3 extends over 14 amino acids. The V gene's germline CDR1 is SGHRS and CDR2 YFSETQ. CDR3 sequence: CASSLKGGQETQYF. CDR3 nucleotides: TGCGCCAGCAGCTTGAAGGGAGGCCAAGAGACCCAGTACTTC.

This chain connects TRBV10-3 to TRBJ1-5, with 12 nucleotides matching TRBD1. From germline, CDR1 is ENHRY and CDR2 SYGVKD. The CDR3 runs 15 residues. Losses at the gene ends were 4 bases for V and 5 bases for J; bases not matched to a gene: 3. The CDR3 DNA is TGTGCCATCAGTGCGGGACAGGGGGCCGATCAGCCCCAGCATTTT. It specifies CAISAGQGADQPQHF.

The chain couples TRBV19 to TRBJ2-3; D is possibly TRBD1 (5 bases). Germline CDR1 LNHDA, CDR2 SQIVND (reference sequence). Trimming took 5 bases from V and 4 from J, leaving 7 bases between them. The CDR3 contains 12 residues. Here the CDR3 reads CASSFRADTQYF. In DNA, the CDR3 is TGTGCCAGTAGTTTCAGGGCAGATACGCAGTATTTT.

The chain joins TRBV6-5 to TRBJ2-7, with TRBD2 matching 7 bases. J lost 6 bases, V lost 8 bases, and 13 bases had no gene match. This CDR3 region has 14 residues. The germline CDR1 and CDR2 sequences are MNHEY and SVGAGI. In DNA form, the CDR3 reads TGTGCCAGCCATCCTGGGAGGGCGGGAGTCGAGCAGTACTTC. Protein product: CASHPGRAGVEQYF.

V gene TRBV6-5 combines with J gene TRBJ1-1; possibly TRBD1 for D (6 bases). V was trimmed by 5 bases and J by 2 bases, leaving 9 bases between them. This CDR3 is 13 amino acids long. In germline, CDR1 is MNHEY, CDR2 SVGAGI. The CDR3 DNA reads TGTGCCAGCAGTCGGACAGTAAACACTGAAGCTTTCTTT. It encodes CASSRTVNTEAFF.

J is TRBJ2-1 and V is TRBV4-1; tentative D call: TRBD1 (6 bases). Germline CDR1 and CDR2: MGHRA and YSYEKL. The CDR3 totals 17 residues. V was cut by 4 bases and J by 8 bases, with 24 bases left in between. Here the CDR3 DNA reads TGCGCCAGCAGCCGCTTGACGAGACAGGATGAGAATCATGAGCAGTTCTTC. This codes for CASSRLTRQDENHEQFF.

The chain uses TRBV4-2 and TRBJ2-7; tentative D call: TRBD2 (7 bases). Per germline, CDR1 LGHNA and CDR2 YNFKEQ. This CDR3 region has 17 residues. Trimming took off 2 bases at V and 2 bases at J, with 19 bases between the two ends. CDR3 sequence (DNA): TGTGCCAGCAGCCAACCTCAGGCAGGGGCGGGAGCCTACGAGCAGTACTTC. It encodes CASSQPQAGAGAYEQYF.

The V call is TRBV30, the J call TRBJ2-5; TRBD2 agrees at 11 bases. V was clipped by 0 bases and J by 4 bases; unmatched bases: 4. The CDR3 extends over 15 amino acids. Germline values: CDR1 GTSNPN, CDR2 SVGIG (reference sequence). The CDR3 reads CAWSVQLAGGETQYF. CDR3 nucleotide sequence: TGTGCCTGGAGTGTACAGCTAGCGGGAGGAGAGACCCAGTACTTC.